The 10 T cell receptor beta chains below come from one sample, sequenced in a study of neurological immune-mediated disorders. MiXCR, applied by TCRdb to the 5' RACE reads, yields one record per CDR3 protein. The sample yields roughly 120,000 distinct CDR3 sequences, about 3.4% seen once. The sample consisted of PBMCs. These receptors originate from a woman in her 30s with multiple sclerosis.

The chain has TRBV9 and TRBJ1-1; D is possibly TRBD1 (6 bases). V was pared by 4 bases and J by 1 base, with 14 bases between. The CDR3 is made up of 15 amino acids. Germline CDR1 reads SGDLS; CDR2 reads YYNGEE. The CDR3 region has the DNA TGTGCCAGCAGCCAACAGGGAGGACGGAACACTGAAGCTTTCTTT. Translated: CASSQQGGRNTEAFF.

With respect to this clonotype: Since no conserved phenylalanine or tryptophan closes the CDR3, a read error is the likely cause. Written as DNA, the CDR3 is TGTGCCAGCACCGTCCTCGGGTCCTACAACGAGCAGTTCATC. Translated: CASTVLGSYNEQFI. The V call is TRBV12-3 or TRBV12-4, the J call TRBJ2-1; no firm D call. The CDR3 contains 14 residues.

This clonotype was counted at least ten times. The chain combines TRBV7-9 with TRBJ2-1; weak D call: TRBD1 (5 bases). Germline V gene sequence: CDR1 SEHNR, CDR2 FQNEAQ (reference sequence). V was shortened by 1 base and J by 5 bases, with 9 bases between the two germline ends. The CDR3 extends over 14 amino acids. CDR3 nucleotides: TGTGCCAGCAGCTTAGACAGGACCAACAATGAGCAGTTCTTC. Its translation: CASSLDRTNNEQFF.

This clonotype occurred many times. The gene calls are TRBV20-1 and TRBJ1-1; TRBD1 aligns across 10 bases. The germline V gene has CDR1 DFQATT and CDR2 SNEGSKA (reference sequence). The J segment lost 1 base and the V segment lost 3 bases, leaving 2 bases of the junction unmatched. This CDR3 has 14 amino acids. In DNA form, the CDR3 reads TGCAGTGCTAGTCGGACAGGGGGGAACACTGAAGCTTTCTTT. It codes for CSASRTGGNTEAFF.

This clonotype was counted ten times or more. This chain joins TRBV12-3 or TRBV12-4 and TRBJ1-1, with D perhaps TRBD1 (5 bases). The length of the CDR3 is 14 residues. Trimming stripped 5 bases from V and 1 base from J, with 11 bases between. Written as DNA, the CDR3 is TGTGCCAGCAGTCCAGGGTTTAAGAACACTGAAGCTTTCTTT. Protein product: CASSPGFKNTEAFF.

J is TRBJ2-7 and V is TRBV5-5; possibly TRBD1 or TRBD2 for D (5 bases each). CDR1 is SGHKS and CDR2 is YYEKEE in the germline V gene (reference sequence). This CDR3 is 14 amino acids long. V was cut by 6 bases and J by 5 bases, with 18 bases left in between. The CDR3, as DNA: TGTGCCAGCATCCCTGTCCCGGGGCTTGACGAGCAGTACTTC. Translated, it gives CASIPVPGLDEQYF.

This clonotype came up many times. The V call is TRBV7-2, the J call TRBJ2-5; 8 bases are a match to TRBD2. J gave up 4 bases and V 1 base, and 8 bases lay outside the gene matches. Germline V lookup: CDR1 SGHTA, CDR2 FQGNSA. This CDR3 has 16 residues. CDR3 coding DNA: TGTGCCAGCAGCTTAGTTCCGGGGGGGCCCCGAGAGACCCAGTACTTC. This encodes CASSLVPGGPRETQYF.

This clonotype turned up a few times. A much larger clonotype is one base distant, so this may be a read error. This sequence joins TRBV12-3 or TRBV12-4 and TRBJ2-1; unclear D gene. CDR3 size: 13 residues. Between the trimmed V and J ends, which lost 5 bases and 6 bases, there was a span of 11 bases. The CDR3 sequence: CASSPKLVNEQFF. CDR3 in DNA: TGTGCCAGCAGTCCTAAATTAGTCAATGAGCAGTTCTTC.

This clonotype appeared many times. The chain carries TRBV7-6 and TRBJ2-7; perhaps D is TRBD1 or TRBD2 (5 bases each). The CDR3 is 15 residues long. The V gene's germline CDR1 is SGHVS and CDR2 FNYEAQ. V was trimmed by 1 base and J by 0 bases, leaving 10 bases between them. The CDR3: CASSLVPGSSYEQYF. The CDR3 region has the DNA TGTGCCAGCAGCTTAGTTCCAGGGAGCTCCTACGAGCAGTACTTC.

The table lists this clonotype with many counts. The rearrangement links TRBV20-1 to TRBJ1-5, with D unresolved. V shed 3 bases and J shed 5 bases, with 8 bases lying between them. The CDR3 is 12 residues long. Germline lookup yields CDR1 DFQATT and CDR2 SNEGSKA (reference sequence). CDR3 loop: CSASRIDQPQHF. The DNA for the CDR3 is TGCAGTGCTAGTCGGATTGATCAGCCCCAGCATTTT.